This record looks at one T cell receptor beta chain sequence and its context. Germline loops: CDR1 LNHDA, CDR2 SQIVND (reference sequence). V was clipped by 7 bases and J by 7 bases, with 17 bases between them. The CDR3 covers 14 residues. The data derive from a study of human T cells and chemical hapten exposure. Overall study: Patch testing placed 0.01% DPC on the upper back, with readings at 6 days.

Time point denoted: patch test 1, 2 weeks after DPC sensitization. Treatment of the sample: therapeutic diphenylcyclopropenone sensitization with weekly scalp DPC. One entry per CDR3 protein results from TCRdb running MiXCR on the RACE reads. The table shows 90,000 to 120,000 distinct CDR3 sequences, with approximately 11% occurring only once. The source is a woman in her 40s with alopecia areata. Some clones in this sample may be carry-over from other donors' samples. Sequences were derived from whole blood, sampled in connection with sensitization to the hapten diphenylcyclopropenone (DPC). The V gene is TRBV19, the J gene TRBJ2-1, with D perhaps TRBD2 (6 bases). The CDR3 nucleotides are TGTGCCAGTACCCCATTGGGTGGGAGGAATGAGCAGTTCTTC. This sequence encodes CASTPLGGRNEQFF.